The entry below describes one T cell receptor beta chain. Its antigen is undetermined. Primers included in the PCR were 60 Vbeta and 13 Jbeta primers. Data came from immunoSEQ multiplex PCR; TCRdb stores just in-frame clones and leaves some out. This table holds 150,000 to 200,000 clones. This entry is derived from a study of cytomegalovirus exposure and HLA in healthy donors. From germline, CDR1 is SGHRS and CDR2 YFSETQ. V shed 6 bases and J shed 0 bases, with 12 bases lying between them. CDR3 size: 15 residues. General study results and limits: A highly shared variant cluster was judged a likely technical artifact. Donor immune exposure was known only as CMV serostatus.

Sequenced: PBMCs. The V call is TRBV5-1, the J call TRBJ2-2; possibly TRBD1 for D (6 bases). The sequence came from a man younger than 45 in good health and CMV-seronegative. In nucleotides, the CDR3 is TGCGCCAGCACCGAGGGGGTTCCGAACACCGGGGAGCTGTTTTTT. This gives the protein CASTEGVPNTGELFF.